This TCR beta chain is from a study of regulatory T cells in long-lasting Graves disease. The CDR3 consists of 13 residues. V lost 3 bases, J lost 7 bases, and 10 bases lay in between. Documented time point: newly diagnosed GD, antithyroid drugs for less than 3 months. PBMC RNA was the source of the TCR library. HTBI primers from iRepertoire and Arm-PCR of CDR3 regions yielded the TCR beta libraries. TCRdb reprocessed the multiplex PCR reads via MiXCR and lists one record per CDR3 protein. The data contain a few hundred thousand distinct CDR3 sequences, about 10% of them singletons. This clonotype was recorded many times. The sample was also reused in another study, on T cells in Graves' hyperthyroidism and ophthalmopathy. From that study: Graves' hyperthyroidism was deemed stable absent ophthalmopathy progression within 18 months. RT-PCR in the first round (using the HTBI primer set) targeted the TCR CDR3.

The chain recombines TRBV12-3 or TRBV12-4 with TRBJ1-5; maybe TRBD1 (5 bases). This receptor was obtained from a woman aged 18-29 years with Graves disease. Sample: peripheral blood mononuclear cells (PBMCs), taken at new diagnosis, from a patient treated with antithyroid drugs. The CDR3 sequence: CASSFRVFQPQHF. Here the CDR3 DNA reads TGTGCCAGCAGTTTCAGGGTGTTCCAGCCCCAGCATTTT.